A selection of T cell receptor beta chains follows, all from one sample in a study of beta chain features in type 1 diabetes. Repertoires were generated with immunoSEQ multiplex PCR, while TCRdb's copy carries only in-frame clones and drops some. The table lists 400,000 or so clones, around 10% of them singletons. Material for sequencing was central memory CD4+ T cells from blood. The receptors here all came from a man aged 25 to 45 with type 1 diabetes. The CDR3 runs from the conserved cysteine through the conserved F or W.

V: TRBV5-6; J: TRBJ1-5; CDR3: CASSLGVDQPQHF
V: TRBV6-1; J: TRBJ2-7; CDR3: CASSGLAAFDEQYF
V: TRBV10-3; J: TRBJ2-5; CDR3: CAIRDRGETQYF
V: TRBV6-5; J: TRBJ2-2; CDR3: CASSYRGQNTGELFF
V: TRBV18; J: TRBJ1-3; CDR3: CASSPNPLGQFSGNTIYF
V: TRBV7-9; J: -; CDR3: CASSLDGGLVYEQYF
V: TRBV19; J: TRBJ2-3; CDR3: CASSTGDRPDTQYF
V: TRBV7-6; J: TRBJ1-1; CDR3: CASSAPRGRYTEAFF
V: TRBV7-9; J: TRBJ2-3; CDR3: CASSLAPIADTQYF
V: TRBV4-3; J: TRBJ2-7; CDR3: CASSQDWIGSYEQYF
V: TRBV4-1; J: TRBJ2-5; CDR3: CASRLTPGGVTQETQYF
V: TRBV25-1; J: TRBJ2-7; CDR3: CASSERDSYEQYF
V: TRBV7-2; J: TRBJ2-2; CDR3: CASTDPGGAGSTGELFF
V: TRBV7-8; J: TRBJ2-1; CDR3: CASSSQGVVNEQFF
V: TRBV5-4; J: TRBJ2-2; CDR3: CASSVTGGELFF
V: TRBV27; J: TRBJ2-7; CDR3: CASSLWPSGLGEQYF
V: TRBV28; J: TRBJ1-2; CDR3: CASSLGQGNYGYTF
V: TRBV19; J: TRBJ1-5; CDR3: CASSMKGQGNQPQHF
V: TRBV7-8; J: TRBJ2-7; CDR3: CASSSPSSRGRPTQQYF
V: TRBV4-1; J: TRBJ2-2; CDR3: CASSAGQGGQSGGLFF
V: TRBV30; J: TRBJ2-6; CDR3: CAWLHWDGSGANVLTF
V: TRBV7-2; J: TRBJ1-5; CDR3: CASRPVNSNQPQHF
V: TRBV27; J: TRBJ1-2; CDR3: CASRPRLLGVYGYTF
V: TRBV7-6; J: TRBJ2-6; CDR3: CASSLGRQGAGGANVLTF
V: TRBV4-3; J: TRBJ1-2; CDR3: CASSQDLQGWISGYTF
V: TRBV5-4; J: TRBJ2-7; CDR3: CASSLVTGGWKDF
V: TRBV6-5; J: TRBJ2-3; CDR3: CASSQGAGSTDTQYF
V: TRBV14; J: TRBJ2-5; CDR3: CASSLRRWYQETQYF
V: TRBV28; J: TRBJ1-1; CDR3: CASSLGRVEAFF
V: TRBV5-1; J: TRBJ1-4; CDR3: CASSSSDSRNEKLFF
V: TRBV5-1; J: TRBJ2-1; CDR3: CASSSGTSGIVDEQFF
V: TRBV4-3; J: TRBJ2-4; CDR3: CASGDREYQYF
V: TRBV28; J: TRBJ1-1; CDR3: CASSLLGQGATEAFF
V: TRBV28; J: TRBJ1-5; CDR3: CASSSPGTVNQPQHF
V: TRBV27; J: TRBJ1-5; CDR3: CASRREQNQPQHF
V: TRBV5-6; J: TRBJ2-1; CDR3: CASSLEGQGANEQFF
V: TRBV7-2; J: TRBJ1-2; CDR3: CASSSADRVGQYGYTF
V: TRBV7-2; J: TRBJ2-1; CDR3: CASSLEALGQQFF
V: TRBV5-1; J: TRBJ1-1; CDR3: CASSLDRVRTEAFF
V: TRBV5-1; J: TRBJ2-2; CDR3: CASSRTGVRTGELFF
V: TRBV28; J: TRBJ1-2; CDR3: CASSLSAAYGYTF
V: TRBV2; J: TRBJ1-5; CDR3: CASSGPDVRQPQHF
V: TRBV5-5; J: TRBJ2-1; CDR3: CASSLLAGGQWSYNEQFF